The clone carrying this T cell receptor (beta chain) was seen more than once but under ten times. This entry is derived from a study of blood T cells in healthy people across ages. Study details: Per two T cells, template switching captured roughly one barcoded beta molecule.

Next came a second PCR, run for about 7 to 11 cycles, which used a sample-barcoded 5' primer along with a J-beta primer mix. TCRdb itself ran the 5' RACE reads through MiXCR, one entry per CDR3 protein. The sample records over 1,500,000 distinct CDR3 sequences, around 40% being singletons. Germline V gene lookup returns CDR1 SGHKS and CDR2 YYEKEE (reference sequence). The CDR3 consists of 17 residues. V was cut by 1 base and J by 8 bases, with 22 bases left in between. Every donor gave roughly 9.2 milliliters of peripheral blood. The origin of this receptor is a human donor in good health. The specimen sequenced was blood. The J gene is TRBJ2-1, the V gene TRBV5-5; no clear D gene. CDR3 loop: CASSLSMDVGFSDEQFF. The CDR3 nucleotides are TGTGCCAGCAGCTTGTCCATGGATGTGGGTTTCAGCGATGAGCAGTTCTTC.